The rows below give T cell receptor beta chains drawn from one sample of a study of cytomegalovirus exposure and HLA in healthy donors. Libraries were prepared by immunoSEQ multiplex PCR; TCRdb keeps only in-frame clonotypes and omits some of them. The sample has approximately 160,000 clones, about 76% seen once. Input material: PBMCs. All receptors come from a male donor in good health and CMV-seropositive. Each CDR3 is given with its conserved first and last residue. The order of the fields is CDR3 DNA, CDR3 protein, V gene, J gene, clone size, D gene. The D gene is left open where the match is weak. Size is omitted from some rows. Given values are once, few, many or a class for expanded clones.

CDR3nt: TGTGCCAGCAGCCTTGTTGGTGGGGGGGGCAATGAGCAGTTCTTC; CDR3aa: CASSLVGGGGNEQFF; v_gene: TRBV11-2; j_gene: TRBJ2-1; abundance: -; d_gene: TRBD2
CDR3nt: TGTGCCAGCAGCTCCTCGGACAGTGAAGCTTTCTTT; CDR3aa: CASSSSDSEAFF; v_gene: TRBV5-4; j_gene: TRBJ1-1; abundance: -; d_gene: -
CDR3nt: TGTGCCAGCAGCCCCCGGTCAGGGCTCTCCACCGGGGAGCTGTTTTTT; CDR3aa: CASSPRSGLSTGELFF; v_gene: TRBV9; j_gene: TRBJ2-2; abundance: once; d_gene: -
CDR3nt: TGTGCCAGCAACGGGGGGGTCGCCCGGGAGCTGTTTTTT; CDR3aa: CASNGGVARELFF; v_gene: TRBV9; j_gene: TRBJ2-2; abundance: -; d_gene: TRBD2
CDR3nt: TGTGCCAGCAATCAGGGGCCCACTAACTATGGCTACACCTTC; CDR3aa: CASNQGPTNYGYTF; v_gene: TRBV2; j_gene: TRBJ1-2; abundance: many; d_gene: -
CDR3nt: TGCAGCGTCCAGGACAGTTTCTCTGGAAACACCATATATTTT; CDR3aa: CSVQDSFSGNTIYF; v_gene: TRBV29-1; j_gene: TRBJ1-3; abundance: once; d_gene: -
CDR3nt: TGTGCCAGCAGTAAACCCACCGCTAGGTCGGTCTCCTACAATGAGCAGTTCTTC; CDR3aa: CASSKPTARSVSYNEQFF; v_gene: TRBV27; j_gene: TRBJ2-1; abundance: -; d_gene: -
CDR3nt: TGTGCCAGCAGAACTGGGACTGGGGTTGGGTACGAGCAGTACTTC; CDR3aa: CASRTGTGVGYEQYF; v_gene: TRBV2; j_gene: TRBJ2-7; abundance: few; d_gene: -
CDR3nt: TGTGCCAGCAGCCAATATTTGACAAACACTGAAGCTTTCTTT; CDR3aa: CASSQYLTNTEAFF; v_gene: TRBV14; j_gene: TRBJ1-1; abundance: -; d_gene: -
CDR3nt: TGTGCCAGCAGCCTCCGGGGGATGGAAACAGATACGCAGTATTTT; CDR3aa: CASSLRGMETDTQYF; v_gene: TRBV9; j_gene: TRBJ2-3; abundance: -; d_gene: -
CDR3nt: TGTGCCTGGAGTGTAGAGGGAAACACCATATATTTT; CDR3aa: CAWSVEGNTIYF; v_gene: TRBV30; j_gene: TRBJ1-3; abundance: -; d_gene: -
CDR3nt: TGTGCCAGCAGCCTCATGGGCGGGGGGGAATTCTTC; CDR3aa: CASSLMGGGEFF; v_gene: TRBV7-9; j_gene: TRBJ2-1; abundance: -; d_gene: TRBD2
CDR3nt: TGTGCCAGCAGTTCGGTCCTACAGGGGACTGGTGGCTACACCTTC; CDR3aa: CASSSVLQGTGGYTF; v_gene: TRBV2; j_gene: TRBJ1-2; abundance: -; d_gene: TRBD1
CDR3nt: TGTGCCAGCAGCTTAGCCCGGAATGAAAAACTGTTTTTT; CDR3aa: CASSLARNEKLFF; v_gene: TRBV13; j_gene: TRBJ1-4; abundance: -; d_gene: -
CDR3nt: TGCGCCAGCAGCCTTGAGCCGGGACATAAGACTTACGAGCAGTACTTC; CDR3aa: CASSLEPGHKTYEQYF; v_gene: TRBV4-1; j_gene: TRBJ2-7; abundance: -; d_gene: -
CDR3nt: TGTGCCAGCAGCAACTGGACTAGCGGGGGGGCTTGGGAGCAGTTCTTC; CDR3aa: CASSNWTSGGAWEQFF; v_gene: TRBV21-1; j_gene: TRBJ2-1; abundance: -; d_gene: -
CDR3nt: TGTGCCAGCACCGAGGGGGACCCTGTAGAAGCTTTCTTT; CDR3aa: CASTEGDPVEAFF; v_gene: TRBV2; j_gene: TRBJ1-1; abundance: -; d_gene: -
CDR3nt: TGCGCCAGCAGTCAACAGGGTAGGTGCTATGGCTACACCTTC; CDR3aa: CASSQQGRCYGYTF; v_gene: TRBV23-1; j_gene: TRBJ1-2; abundance: few; d_gene: -
CDR3nt: TGCGCCAGCAGCCGGGACAGCTCCTACGAGCAGTACTTC; CDR3aa: CASSRDSSYEQYF; v_gene: TRBV4-1; j_gene: TRBJ2-7; abundance: -; d_gene: TRBD1
CDR3nt: TGTGCCAGCAGTTGGACAGGGCTTGAAGCTTTCTTT; CDR3aa: CASSWTGLEAFF; v_gene: TRBV28; j_gene: TRBJ1-1; abundance: once; d_gene: TRBD1
CDR3nt: TGTGCCAGCAAAGCGGGCAGTGCGGACACTGAAGCTTTCTTT; CDR3aa: CASKAGSADTEAFF; v_gene: TRBV9; j_gene: TRBJ1-1; abundance: -; d_gene: -
CDR3nt: TGTGCCAGCAGCCTCGGCTATAGCGGGGGTCTCTCCTACGAGCAGTACTTC; CDR3aa: CASSLGYSGGLSYEQYF; v_gene: TRBV11-2; j_gene: TRBJ2-7; abundance: -; d_gene: TRBD2
CDR3nt: TGTGCCAGCAGCTTGGCCGGGGGAGGTAATTCACCCCTCCACTTT; CDR3aa: CASSLAGGGNSPLHF; v_gene: TRBV5-6; j_gene: TRBJ1-6; abundance: few; d_gene: -
CDR3nt: TGTTCCAGCGGGGACAGGGACTACGAGCAGTACTTC; CDR3aa: CSSGDRDYEQYF; v_gene: TRBV7-9; j_gene: TRBJ2-7; abundance: once; d_gene: TRBD1
CDR3nt: TGTGCCAGCAGTTTTAGGGGGCAGGGTGGCTACACCTTC; CDR3aa: CASSFRGQGGYTF; v_gene: TRBV6-5; j_gene: TRBJ1-2; abundance: -; d_gene: TRBD1
CDR3nt: TGTGCCAGTGGGACATTTCTTAGCAATCAGCCCCAGCATTTT; CDR3aa: CASGTFLSNQPQHF; v_gene: TRBV19; j_gene: TRBJ1-5; abundance: few; d_gene: -
CDR3nt: TGCGCCAGCAGCGCCGGGAGTTTCGAGACCCAGTACTTC; CDR3aa: CASSAGSFETQYF; v_gene: TRBV5-1; j_gene: TRBJ2-5; abundance: -; d_gene: -
CDR3nt: TGCGCCAGCAGAGGACAGGGGAGGGTCCCCTACGAGCAGTACTTC; CDR3aa: CASRGQGRVPYEQYF; v_gene: TRBV5-1; j_gene: TRBJ2-7; abundance: -; d_gene: TRBD1
CDR3nt: TGTGCCAGCAGCCAACGGACAGGCTATAATTCACCCCTCCACTTT; CDR3aa: CASSQRTGYNSPLHF; v_gene: TRBV14; j_gene: TRBJ1-6; abundance: once; d_gene: TRBD1
CDR3nt: TGTGCCAGCAGTAACTTAAATCAGCCCCAGCATTTT; CDR3aa: CASSNLNQPQHF; v_gene: TRBV27; j_gene: TRBJ1-5; abundance: -; d_gene: -
CDR3nt: TGTGCCAGCTCACCTCGCCAGGGAAGCACTAATGAAAAACTGTTTTTT; CDR3aa: CASSPRQGSTNEKLFF; v_gene: TRBV18; j_gene: TRBJ1-4; abundance: -; d_gene: -
CDR3nt: TGTGCCAGCAGTGAAGTAACAGGGGCCACTTATAATTCACCCCTCCACTTT; CDR3aa: CASSEVTGATYNSPLHF; v_gene: TRBV6-1; j_gene: TRBJ1-6; abundance: -; d_gene: TRBD1
CDR3nt: TGTGCCAGTACCCCGGAGGGACAGGGGACAGGAAACACCATATATTTT; CDR3aa: CASTPEGQGTGNTIYF; v_gene: TRBV19; j_gene: TRBJ1-3; abundance: -; d_gene: TRBD1
CDR3nt: TGTGCCAGCAGTTACGTAGACAACAATCAGCCCCAGCATTTT; CDR3aa: CASSYVDNNQPQHF; v_gene: TRBV6-6; j_gene: TRBJ1-5; abundance: -; d_gene: -
CDR3nt: TGTGCCAGCAGCTCGGGGGGGGGTAACACTGAAGCTTTCTTT; CDR3aa: CASSSGGGNTEAFF; v_gene: TRBV5-4; j_gene: TRBJ1-1; abundance: -; d_gene: -